A selection of T cell receptor beta chains follows, all from one sample in a study of shared clonotypes between healthy human individuals. Clones were read by immunoSEQ multiplex PCR, and TCRdb kept only the in-frame ones, dropping some. The sample gives about 1 million clones, roughly 80% of which show up once; 1.4% is in the top ten. The source material was memory CD4+ T cells sorted from blood. These receptors were obtained from a man aged 18 to 30 in good health. Each CDR3 is given with its conserved first and last residue. The order of the fields is clone size, J gene, D gene, V gene, CDR3 protein, CDR3 DNA. A D gene is named only where the DNA matches it firmly. Where a row states a size, it is once, few, many or the class of an expanded clone; other rows omit it.

>.|TRBJ2-5|TRBD2|TRBV6-5
CATLARGSGGTQYF
TGTGCCACCCTAGCCCGTGGTAGCGGGGGTACCCAGTACTTC
>.|TRBJ2-7|.|TRBV25-1
CASRDTVGEQYF
TGTGCCAGCAGGGATACTGTCGGGGAGCAGTACTTC
>.|TRBJ2-7|.|TRBV7-9
CASSLVGQSYEQYF
TGTGCCAGCAGCTTAGTGGGGCAGTCCTACGAGCAGTACTTC
>.|TRBJ2-2|.|TRBV6-5
CASQNGGLEAGELFF
TGTGCCAGCCAAAATGGGGGGCTCGAGGCCGGGGAGCTGTTTTTT
>.|TRBJ2-3|TRBD2|TRBV9
CASSDLLAGGGNTQYF
TGTGCCAGCAGCGATCTACTAGCGGGAGGAGGGAATACGCAGTATTTT
>once|TRBJ2-1|.|TRBV4-1
CASSSGDSRYNEQFF
TGCGCCAGCAGCTCGGGGGACAGCCGCTACAATGAGCAGTTCTTC
>few|TRBJ2-2|.|TRBV10-3
CAISQSDSSNTGELFF
TGTGCCATCAGTCAATCGGACAGTTCGAACACCGGGGAGCTGTTTTTT
>.|TRBJ1-2|.|TRBV5-6
CASSSRGGRIDGYTF
TGTGCCAGCAGCTCAAGAGGGGGGCGAATCGATGGCTACACCTTC
>.|TRBJ2-1|TRBD1|TRBV7-8
CASRQGAQSSYNEQFF
TGTGCCAGCAGGCAGGGGGCGCAGAGCTCCTACAATGAGCAGTTCTTC
>.|TRBJ1-1|.|TRBV18
CASSGQGGDTEAFF
TGTGCCAGCTCGGGTCAGGGAGGTGACACTGAAGCTTTCTTT
>once|TRBJ2-7|TRBD2|TRBV7-9
CASSKRLAGGEQYF
TGTGCCAGCAGCAAACGGCTAGCGGGGGGCGAGCAGTACTTC
>.|TRBJ2-3|TRBD2|TRBV9
CASTRGGASTDTQYF
TGTGCCAGCACCCGGGGGGGGGCCAGCACAGATACGCAGTATTTT
>.|TRBJ1-4|.|TRBV15
CATSFHSPGGEKLFF
TGTGCCACCAGCTTCCACAGCCCGGGAGGTGAAAAACTGTTTTTT
>.|TRBJ2-7|.|TRBV19
CASSFGRGTYEQYF
TGTGCCAGTTCCTTTGGCAGGGGCACCTACGAGCAGTACTTC
>.|TRBJ1-1|.|TRBV28
CASSPRDPRGTEAFF
TGTGCCAGCAGTCCTCGGGACCCCCGGGGAACTGAAGCTTTCTTT
>.|TRBJ1-6|.|TRBV2
CASSEYVGEPNSPLHF
TGTGCCAGCAGTGAATACGTGGGGGAGCCGAATTCACCCCTCCACTTT
>few|TRBJ2-2|TRBD2|TRBV2
CASSGRVYANTGELFF
TGTGCCAGCAGCGGGAGGGTCTACGCGAACACCGGGGAGCTGTTTTTT
>.|TRBJ1-4|.|TRBV7-2
CASSLALTSLTNEKLFF
TGTGCCAGCAGCTTAGCCTTGACAAGCCTAACTAATGAAAAACTGTTTTTT
>many|TRBJ2-5|.|TRBV25-1
CASSEYGREETQYF
TGTGCCAGCAGTGAATACGGCAGGGAAGAGACCCAGTACTTC
>.|TRBJ2-1|TRBD2|TRBV30
CAWSRLAGSYNEQFF
TGTGCCTGGAGCCGACTAGCGGGGTCCTACAATGAGCAGTTCTTC
>.|TRBJ2-5|TRBD1|TRBV5-1
CASSIGDRGQETQYF
TGCGCCAGCAGCATTGGGGACAGGGGACAAGAGACCCAGTACTTC
>.|TRBJ2-7|TRBD2|TRBV2
CATPKGASGASEQYF
TGTGCCACCCCGAAGGGGGCTAGCGGGGCCTCCGAGCAGTACTTC
>.|TRBJ2-3|.|TRBV5-3
CARSLAWAGTSTDTQYF
TGTGCCAGAAGCTTGGCCTGGGCGGGGACTAGCACAGATACGCAGTATTTT
>.|TRBJ1-2|.|TRBV7-9
CASSFDTGLLNYGYTF
TGTGCCAGCAGCTTTGACACAGGGTTGCTTAACTATGGCTACACCTTC
>.|TRBJ2-5|TRBD2|TRBV11-2
CASSLMSSGRASSETQYF
TGTGCCAGCAGCTTAATGTCTAGCGGGAGGGCGTCTTCCGAGACCCAGTACTTC
>few|TRBJ1-1|.|TRBV2
CASSERQILTEAFF
TGTGCCAGCAGTGAAAGACAAATTCTCACTGAAGCTTTCTTT
>once|TRBJ2-7|.|TRBV4-3
CASSQDLGGASYEQYF
TGCGCCAGCAGCCAAGATTTAGGCGGGGCCTCCTACGAGCAGTACTTC
>.|TRBJ2-3|TRBD2|TRBV5-1
CASTLGASGSTDTQYF
TGCGCCAGCACCCTGGGGGCTAGCGGGAGCACAGATACGCAGTATTTT
>few|TRBJ1-4|.|TRBV27
CASSLNSGRGEKLFF
TGTGCCAGCAGTTTAAACTCGGGGCGCGGTGAAAAACTGTTTTTT
>.|TRBJ2-1|.|TRBV19
CASSIGSQGPYNEQFF
TGTGCCAGTAGTATAGGTTCGCAGGGTCCCTACAATGAGCAGTTCTTC
>.|TRBJ1-4|.|TRBV18
CASSRQAFNEKLFF
TGTGCCAGTTCCCGACAGGCCTTTAATGAAAAACTGTTTTTT
>.|TRBJ2-2|TRBD2|TRBV10-2
CASSLLAGNPTGELFF
TGCGCCAGCAGTTTACTAGCGGGGAATCCGACCGGGGAGCTGTTTTTT
>.|TRBJ2-3|TRBD1|TRBV11-3
CASSSGQTTDTQYF
TGTGCCAGCAGCTCGGGACAGACCACAGATACGCAGTATTTT
>few|TRBJ1-2|TRBD1|TRBV27
CASSLLRDRAYGYTF
TGTGCCAGCAGTTTACTACGGGACAGGGCCTATGGCTACACCTTC
>.|TRBJ1-4|.|TRBV19
CASSQPDSALFF
TGTGCCAGTAGTCAACCGGACAGTGCCCTGTTTTTT
>.|TRBJ2-7|.|TRBV2
CASSDRQGGEQYF
TGTGCCAGCAGTGATAGGCAGGGGGGCGAGCAGTACTTC
>.|TRBJ1-4|TRBD1|TRBV6-1
CASRTRQGTSELFF
TGTGCCAGCAGGACTCGACAGGGGACTAGCGAACTGTTTTTT
>.|TRBJ1-3|.|TRBV18
CASSPPAGRSSGNTIYF
TGTGCCAGCTCACCACCGGCGGGCCGAAGCTCTGGAAACACCATATATTTT
>.|TRBJ2-3|TRBD2|TRBV6-6
CASALAGASTDTQYF
TGTGCCAGCGCTCTAGCGGGGGCTAGCACAGATACGCAGTATTTT
>few|TRBJ2-7|TRBD1|TRBV15
CATSRDLGQGYEQYF
TGTGCCACCAGCAGAGATCTGGGACAGGGCTACGAGCAGTACTTC
>few|TRBJ1-1|.|TRBV2
CASTTGNTEAFF
TGTGCCAGCACTACAGGGAACACTGAAGCTTTCTTT
>.|TRBJ2-1|.|TRBV25-1
CASSPQRSEQFF
TGTGCCAGCAGTCCGCAACGAAGTGAGCAGTTCTTC
>once|TRBJ1-1|.|TRBV19
CASSISETRWNTEAFF
TGTGCCAGTAGTATTTCCGAGACCCGGTGGAACACTGAAGCTTTCTTT
>.|TRBJ2-7|TRBD1|TRBV5-4
CASSLVGDSSYEQYF
TGTGCCAGCAGCTTGGTCGGGGACAGTTCCTACGAGCAGTACTTC
>.|TRBJ1-2|TRBD1|TRBV29-1
CSVTGGEGGYTF
TGCAGCGTGACAGGGGGCGAGGGTGGCTACACCTTC
>.|TRBJ2-7|.|TRBV28
CASSGYGNEQYF
TGTGCCAGCAGCGGTTACGGCAACGAGCAGTACTTC
>.|TRBJ2-1|TRBD2|TRBV29-1
CSVPSGRARSYNEQFF
TGCAGCGTACCTAGCGGGAGGGCTCGCTCCTACAATGAGCAGTTCTTC
>.|TRBJ1-2|TRBD1|TRBV6-1
CASGDSPYGYTF
TGTGCCAGCGGGGACAGCCCCTATGGCTACACCTTC
>.|TRBJ2-1|TRBD1|TRBV6-1
CASSEHGTGGFNEQFF
TGTGCCAGCAGTGAACATGGGACAGGGGGCTTTAATGAGCAGTTCTTC
>many|TRBJ2-3|.|TRBV29-1
CSVGYGTTDTQYF
TGCAGCGTTGGATATGGAACCACAGATACGCAGTATTTT
>.|TRBJ1-2|.|TRBV28
CASSLSQGWYYGYTF
TGTGCCAGCAGTTTATCGCAGGGTTGGTACTATGGCTACACCTTC
>once|TRBJ1-4|.|TRBV30
CAWGRPGSGDEKLFF
TGTGCCTGGGGCCGTCCAGGGTCAGGAGATGAAAAACTGTTTTTT
>.|TRBJ1-2|.|TRBV11-2
CASSLESKSYGYTF
TGTGCCAGCAGCTTAGAGTCGAAGAGCTATGGCTACACCTTC
>.|TRBJ1-1|.|TRBV5-5
CASSQDSNTEAFF
TGTGCCAGCAGCCAGGACAGTAACACTGAAGCTTTCTTT
>.|TRBJ2-7|.|TRBV29-1
CSVEFTGLGSYEQYF
TGCAGCGTTGAATTTACAGGGTTGGGGTCCTACGAGCAGTACTTC
>.|TRBJ1-6|.|TRBV14
CASSPIGESYNSPLHF
TGTGCCAGCAGCCCCATCGGGGAGTCCTATAATTCACCCCTCCACTTT
>.|TRBJ2-1|TRBD1|TRBV25-1
CASSDPGTGIGGNEQFF
TGTGCCAGCAGTGACCCCGGGACAGGGATCGGGGGCAATGAGCAGTTCTTC
>.|TRBJ1-5|.|TRBV19
CASKDTNRNSYQPQHF
TGTGCCAGTAAGGACACCAACAGGAACTCGTATCAGCCCCAGCATTTT